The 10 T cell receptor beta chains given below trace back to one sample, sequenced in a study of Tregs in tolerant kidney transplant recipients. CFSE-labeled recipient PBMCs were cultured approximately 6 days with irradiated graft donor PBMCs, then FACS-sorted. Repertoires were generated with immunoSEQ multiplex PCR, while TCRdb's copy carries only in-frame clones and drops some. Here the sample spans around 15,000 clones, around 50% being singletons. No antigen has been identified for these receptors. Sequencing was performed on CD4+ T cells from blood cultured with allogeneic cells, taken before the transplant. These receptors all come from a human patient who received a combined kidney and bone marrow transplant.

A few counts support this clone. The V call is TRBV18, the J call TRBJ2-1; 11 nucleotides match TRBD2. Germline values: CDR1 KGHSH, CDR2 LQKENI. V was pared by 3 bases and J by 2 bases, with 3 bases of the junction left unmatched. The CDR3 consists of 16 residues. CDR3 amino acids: CASSPLAGGTYNEQFF. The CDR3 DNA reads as TGTGCCAGCTCACCGCTAGCGGGAGGCACCTACAATGAGCAGTTCTTC. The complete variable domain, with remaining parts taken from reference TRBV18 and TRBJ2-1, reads NAGVMQNPRHLVRRRGQEARLRCSPMKGHSHVYWYRQLPEEGLKFMVYLQKENIIDESGMPKERFSAEFPKEGPSILRIQQVVRGDSAAYFCASSPLAGGTYNEQFFGPGTRLTVL.

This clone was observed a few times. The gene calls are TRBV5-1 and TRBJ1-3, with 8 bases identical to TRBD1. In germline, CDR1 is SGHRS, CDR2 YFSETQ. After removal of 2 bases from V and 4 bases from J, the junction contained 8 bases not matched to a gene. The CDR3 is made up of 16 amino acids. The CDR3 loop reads CASSFGQGSSGNTIYF. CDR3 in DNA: TGCGCCAGCAGCTTCGGACAGGGAAGCTCAGGAAACACCATATATTTT.

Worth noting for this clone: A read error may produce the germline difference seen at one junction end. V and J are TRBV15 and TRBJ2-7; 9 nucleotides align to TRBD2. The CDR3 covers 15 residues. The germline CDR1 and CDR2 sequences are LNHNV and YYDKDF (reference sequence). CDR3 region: CATSREAGGVYEQYF. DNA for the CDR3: TGTGCCACCAGCCGAGAAGCGGGAGGCGTCTACGAGCAGTACTTC.

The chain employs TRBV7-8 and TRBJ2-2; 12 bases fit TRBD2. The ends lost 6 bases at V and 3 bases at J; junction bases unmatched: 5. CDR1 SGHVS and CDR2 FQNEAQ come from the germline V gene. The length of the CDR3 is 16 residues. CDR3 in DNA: TGTGCCAGCAGACTAGCGGGAGGAGGCTACACCGGGGAGCTGTTTTTT. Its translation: CASRLAGGGYTGELFF.

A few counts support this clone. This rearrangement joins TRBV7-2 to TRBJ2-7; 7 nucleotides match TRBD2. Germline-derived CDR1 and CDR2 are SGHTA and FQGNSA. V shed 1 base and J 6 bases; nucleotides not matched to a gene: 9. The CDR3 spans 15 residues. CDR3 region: CASSLETGGGLEQYF. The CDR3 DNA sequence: TGTGCCAGCAGCTTAGAGACGGGCGGGGGTCTCGAGCAGTACTTC.

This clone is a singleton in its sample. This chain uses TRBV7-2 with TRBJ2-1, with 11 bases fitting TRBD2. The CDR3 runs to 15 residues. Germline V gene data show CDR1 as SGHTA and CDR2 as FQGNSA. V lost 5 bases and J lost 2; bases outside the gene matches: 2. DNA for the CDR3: TGTGCCAGCAGCCTGGGACTAGCGGCCTACAATGAGCAGTTCTTC. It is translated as CASSLGLAAYNEQFF. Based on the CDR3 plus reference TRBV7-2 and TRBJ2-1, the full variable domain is GAGVSQSPSNKVTEKGKDVELRCDPISGHTALYWYRQSLGQGLEFLIYFQGNSAPDKSGLPSDRFSAERTGGSVSTLTIQRTQQEDSAVYLCASSLGLAAYNEQFFGPGTRLTVL.

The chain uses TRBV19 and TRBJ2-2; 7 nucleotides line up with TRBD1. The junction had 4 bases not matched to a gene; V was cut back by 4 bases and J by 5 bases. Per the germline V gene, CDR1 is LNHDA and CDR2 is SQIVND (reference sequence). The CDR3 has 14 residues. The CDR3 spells CASSKGATTGELFF. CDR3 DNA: TGTGCCAGTAGTAAGGGGGCTACTACCGGGGAGCTGTTTTTT.

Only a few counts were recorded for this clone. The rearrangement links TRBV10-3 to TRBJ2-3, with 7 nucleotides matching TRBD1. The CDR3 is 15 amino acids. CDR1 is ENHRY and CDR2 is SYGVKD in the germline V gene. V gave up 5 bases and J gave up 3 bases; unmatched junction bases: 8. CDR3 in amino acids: CAISPGTAYTDTQYF. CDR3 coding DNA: TGTGCCATCAGTCCCGGGACAGCCTATACAGATACGCAGTATTTT.

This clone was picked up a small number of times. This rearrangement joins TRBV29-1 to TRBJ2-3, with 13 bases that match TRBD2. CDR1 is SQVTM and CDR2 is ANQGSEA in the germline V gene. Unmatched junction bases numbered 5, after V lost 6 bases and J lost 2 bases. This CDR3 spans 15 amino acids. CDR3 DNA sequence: TGCAGCGTGACCGGGACTAGCGGGACCACAGATACGCAGTATTTT. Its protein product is CSVTGTSGTTDTQYF.

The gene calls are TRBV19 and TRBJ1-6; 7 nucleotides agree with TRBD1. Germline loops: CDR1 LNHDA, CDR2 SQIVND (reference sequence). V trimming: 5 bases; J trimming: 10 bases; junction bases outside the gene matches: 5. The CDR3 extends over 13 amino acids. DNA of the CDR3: TGTGCCAGTAGTCCCGACAGGGAATCACCCCTCCACTTT. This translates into CASSPDRESPLHF.